Given below is one T cell receptor beta chain in context. The target antigen is unknown. Through a sample-barcoded 5' primer and a J-beta primer mix, a second PCR was run for 7 to 11 cycles. Each of the cDNA molecules was tagged by a template-switch adaptor with 12 random nucleotides. TCRdb analysed the 5' RACE reads with MiXCR anew, one entry per CDR3 protein. The sample consists of fewer than 800,000 distinct CDR3 sequences, roughly 49% of them appearing once. The data were taken from a study of blood T cells in healthy people across ages. On the study more broadly: Template switching recovered approximately one barcoded beta molecule for every two T cells.

Study outcomes and limitations: CMV status of donors was unknown, possibly confounding expanded clonotype changes.

The total RNA that was extracted per sample amounted to at least 5 micrograms. Germline V gene lookup returns CDR1 DFQATT and CDR2 SNEGSKA (reference sequence). V dropped 6 bases and J dropped 6 bases, with 11 bases sitting between them. There are 12 residues in the CDR3. The clonotype originates from a woman aged 55-70 years in good health. This chain uses TRBV20-1 with TRBJ2-2; D gene uncertain. What was sequenced was blood. The CDR3 DNA follows: TGCAGTGCCTCAAAAACGGCCGGGGAGCTGTTTTTT. It specifies CSASKTAGELFF.